Detailed here is one T cell receptor (beta chain). The target of this receptor is not known. Base qualities are not recorded, but no much larger clone differs from it by a single base. V trim: 3 bases; J trim: 5 bases; unmatched bases: 8. Counted from cysteine to phenylalanine, this CDR3 has 16 amino acids. Only the CDR3 DNA stays, 48 bases, in frame from base 1. CDR1 LNHNV and CDR2 YYDKDF were looked up in the germline V gene (reference sequence). The data belong to a study of cytomegalovirus exposure and HLA in healthy donors (dated by TCRdb to about 2017). In the study overall: An earlier analysis of some 600 of the donors reported about 280 Gb of sequence data and some 110 million unique TCR beta sequences obtained from around 190 million T cells. An early release covering about 600 HLA-typed donors comprised about 300 gigabases of sequencing data and around 80 million unique TCR sequences. Of the 350 to 450 genotyped donors, roughly 80% were placed in the genetic ancestry cluster associated with self-reported Caucasian donors. The study was designed to test whether signatures of past pathogen exposure could be identified by cataloging public T cell receptors. The study used immunosequencing to profile the T cell repertoires of about 670 subjects and linked those repertoires to cytomegalovirus serostatus. A separate validation cohort of approximately 130 different subjects was used in addition to the roughly 720-subject first cohort. To predict cytomegalovirus infection status, the study brought together high-throughput TCR immunosequencing, statistical association of individual TCRs with disease status, and machine learning. In a later analysis, previously published TCR beta repertoires from 666 donors were re-analyzed and high-resolution HLA genotyping was added so that TCR occurrence patterns could be studied. The later analysis used no new phenotypic data to find candidate immune exposures, relying instead on TCR beta sequences and their occurrence across donors. An earlier analysis of several hundred of the donors applied high-throughput TCR beta sequencing to assess whether each TCR beta V gene segment acted as functional or pseudogenic. Donor age, sex, ethnicity and CMV serostatus were collected together with the repertoire data. In a later genetic analysis, genome-wide SNP genotypes for about three fifths of the roughly 670 donors were used, and that subset was treated as a discovery cohort. Every repertoire in the discovery cohort had been generated on one and the same sequencing platform. HLA typing covered class I and class II loci at four-digit resolution. The number of typed donors differed by locus: about 629-630 for A, B, C, DRB1 and DQB1; 500 to 550 for DQA1; fewer than 610 for DPA1; and roughly 490 for DPB1. A few DR-DQ haplotypes were treated as single units for association and clustering because of strong linkage in the cohort. On average, 235,054 unique TCR beta nucleotide sequences were sequenced per donor among some 430 genotyped donors of the cohort, with approximately 18% of those sequences being non-productive.

Library construction relied on the immunoSEQ multiplex PCR assay. A mixture of 60 forward primers for TCR Vbeta segments and 13 reverse primers for TCR Jbeta segments was used in the multiplex PCR. The CDR3 region of rearranged TCR beta genes was amplified from genomic DNA with a multiplex PCR assay. On the Illumina HiSeq System, the amplified TCR beta libraries were sequenced as 87-base-pair reads. The study's own analysis went as follows. A later analysis counted about 80 million unique TCR beta chains across the 550 to 700 repertoires, and some 11 million of these chains were shared by at least two donors. To remove PCR and sequencing errors, raw reads were error-corrected and collapsed into unique sequences using a nearest-neighbor algorithm that merged closely related sequences. Alignment of CDR3 sequences to IMGT reference sequences was used to assign V, D and J gene segments. For a sequence to be retained, a match of at least six nucleotides was required to both a V gene segment and a J gene segment. A rearrangement was called productive if the CDR3 had no stop codons and remained in frame with V and J, and every other rearrangement was called non-productive. Following IMGT convention, CDR3 was defined as the stretch from the second conserved V-encoded cysteine up to the conserved J-encoded phenylalanine. In an earlier analysis of some 550 of the donors, sequences lacking an unambiguous match to a single V gene segment were excluded. An earlier analysis of almost 600 of the donors classified V segments as functional when productive rearrangements were above 56.7% and as segregating when the standard deviation between donors was above 5%. To diagnose cytomegalovirus status from the catalog of TCR beta chain sequences, a statistical classification framework was built. In a later analysis, V and J genes were assigned by comparing TCR nucleotide sequences against IMGT/GENE-DB human TR gene sequences. A later analysis assigned CDR3 sequences and most-parsimonious VDJ recombination scenarios with the TCRdist pipeline. In a later analysis, each TCR beta chain was defined by its CDR3 amino acid sequence together with its V-gene family, and reads lacking a unique V-gene family were excluded. A later analysis removed nearly 600 highly shared, low-generation-probability nucleotide sequences to deal with suspected cross-contamination and a sequencing artifact. For each public chain, a later analysis derived a clonal expansion index from normalized ranks of inferred template counts within each repertoire. In a later analysis, generation probabilities were computed with a VDJ recombination model fitted to out-of-frame rearrangements, and the resulting probabilities were checked against IGoR. In a later analysis, TCR-TCR, TCR-HLA and TCR-CMV co-occurrence was scored with hypergeometric tests, and a repertoire-size bias correction was applied to TCR pairs. False discovery rates were estimated in a later analysis by permuting HLA or CMV assignments 20 times. A later analysis grouped co-occurring TCRs with DBSCAN, adding TCRdist sequence similarity when clustering within HLA-allele-positive subsets. Repertoires with fewer than 30,000 or more than 120,000 public chains were left out of co-occurrence clustering, as were about 5 repertoires with anomalous nucleotide sharing. In its TCRdb copy, this immuneACCESS table keeps in-frame sequences only and misses some clones. Where compared with another copy, unresolved V genes explain less than half of these, and the others have no known cause. V, J and clone size reflect that table, while D and trimming were determined from the DNA. For this sample the table gives over 140,000 clones, of which 65% to 85% were detected only once. Of the sample, around 2.4% falls within the top ten clones.

What the work shows at the level of the full study, not this receptor alone: According to a later analysis, parvovirus B19, influenza, CMV and Epstein-Barr virus appeared linked to several top co-occurrence clusters. A total of roughly 160 TCR beta chains were listed by the study as associated with cytomegalovirus. A later analysis found that TCR association rates varied across HLA loci, with DRB1 alleles showing the most associated TCRs and HLA-C alleles the fewest. A cluster of highly shared sequence variants was judged likely to be a technical artifact of the sequencing pipeline. CMV serostatus was the only immune exposure information available for the cohort. An earlier analysis of approximately 500 of the donors showed that most TCR beta V segments appeared in productive rearrangements either about 87% or about 30% of the time, which broadly matched IMGT annotations. Because counts were too low, some 17 rarely observed V segments, including chromosome 9 orphons, were excluded from the earlier analysis of 587 of the donors. Correlated functional status among segregating V segments might be attributable to linkage disequilibrium, but an unknown experimental factor could not be ruled out. Because HLA typing was unavailable for some donors at each locus, only the typed subset was used in association tests. In a later analysis, HLA-associated TCR beta chains showed more clonal expansion and lower generation probabilities than non-associated chains that were equally common. Because the 87-base-pair reads could not distinguish some IMGT-functional V segments, including TRBV6-2 and TRBV6-3, those segments were excluded. According to the authors, the approach could potentially be generalized to other disease states and immunological phenotypes. The cohort was sequenced for TCR beta chains only, and without alpha or paired-chain data the features that could be detected were limited. A further reported finding was that TCR beta sequences accurately predicted the HLA-A and HLA-B alleles for most subjects in the first cohort. Most TCR sequences were seen in very few donors, while some public TCRs were found in many individuals. When HLA alleles, especially DR and DQ, strongly co-occurred, TCR associations were difficult to assign to individual alleles. According to a later genetic analysis, donors in an Asian-associated ancestry cluster had fewer N-insertions in productive TCRs than the approximately 630-donor mean. According to a later analysis, most CMV-associated TCR beta chains appeared to be HLA-restricted, and the HLA associations seemed to be driven largely by CMV exposure. Sequencing depth was assumed to be roughly uniform across donors in the presence/absence analyses, though that assumption may not hold. Cytomegalovirus status was reported to be diagnosed by the classifier with high specificity and sensitivity in both the original and validation cohorts. In a later analysis, 15,000 to 20,000 TCR beta sequences were associated with specific HLA alleles at a false discovery rate of 0.05. A few of the identified cytomegalovirus-associated TCR beta chains were confirmed in vitro to be specific for cytomegalovirus antigens. V-gene and J-gene trimming of TCR beta chains was associated with a missense DCLRE1C variant in a later genetic analysis, and the association was replicated in an independent cohort.

The cohort comprised under 700 healthy bone marrow donors. At the time of sampling, all cohort members were nominally healthy, though unrecorded immune exposures were likely present. The donor was CMV seronegative and was included in the group of under 450 seronegative cohort members. Every donor gave a peripheral blood sample, and the peripheral blood mononuclear cells from that sample were used for TCR beta sequencing. Genomic DNA extraction from the blood cell samples was performed with the Qiagen DNeasy Blood Extraction Kit. This clonotype was sampled from a man aged 45 to 65 in good health and CMV-seronegative. Recombination joined TRBV15 with TRBJ2-1, with TRBD2 identical over 9 junction bases. Sequencing input: PBMCs. The CDR3 sequence is CATSSPAGGFDNEQFF. The DNA sequence is as follows: TGTGCCACCAGCAGTCCGGCGGGGGGGTTTGACAATGAGCAGTTCTTC.